This entry lists 3 T cell receptor beta chains sequenced from one sample in a study of vaccination effects on CD4 cells after COVID-19. A roughly 10-day culture period preceded the isolation of CD4+ T cells. Sometime from March through December 2020, the person acquired a SARS-CoV-2 infection that PCR confirmed. Participants got two doses of BNT162b2 or mRNA-1273 vaccine. Some clones are missing from TCRdb's copy, which holds only in-frame ones; the method was immunoSEQ multiplex PCR. Of 40,000 to 45,000 clones in the sample, over 65% are singletons; the top ten hold roughly 3.5%. Their antigen targets remain unknown. The source was CD4+ T cells from PBMCs cultured without peptide, collected after COVID-19 vaccination. These receptor sequences come from a human donor who had a prior SARS-CoV-2 infection.

The chain links TRBV5-4 to TRBJ1-1, with D unclear. The CDR3 is 15 residues long. V gave up 4 bases and J gave up 3 bases, with 16 bases separating them. Germline loops: CDR1 SGHNT, CDR2 YYREEE (reference sequence). CDR3 sequence reads: CASSTDISGDTEAFF. The CDR3 nucleotides read TGTGCCAGCAGCACCGATATATCTGGAGACACTGAAGCTTTCTTT.

This rearrangement joins TRBV11-2 to TRBJ2-7, with 10 bases matching TRBD2. The CDR3 totals 15 residues. V trimming: 6 bases; J trimming: 2 bases; junction bases outside the gene matches: 7. Germline V gene data show CDR1 as SGHAT and CDR2 as FQNNGV. In nucleotides, the CDR3 is TGTGCCAGCAGGGGTTCGAGCGGGAGGGCCTACGAGCAGTACTTC. Translated, it gives CASRGSSGRAYEQYF.

In this sample, this clone turned up once. The rearrangement uses TRBV19 and TRBJ1-2; 11 bases match TRBD1. V was clipped by 4 bases and J by 6 bases; unmatched bases: 4. The germline CDR1 and CDR2 sequences are LNHDA and SQIVND (reference sequence). This CDR3 region has 14 residues. For the CDR3, the DNA is TGTGCCAGTAGTAGGGACAGGGGGAGGCATGGCTACACCTTC. It specifies CASSRDRGRHGYTF.